This T cell receptor (beta chain) was identified in a study of human T cells and chemical hapten exposure. On the study more broadly: On the upper back, patch tests were applied with 0.01% DPC and read at 6 days.

V lost 5 bases and J lost 4, with 18 bases in between. Germline V gene data show CDR1 as SGHNT and CDR2 as YYREEE (reference sequence). This CDR3 comprises 15 residues. TCRdb used MiXCR to reprocess the RACE reads, holding one entry per CDR3 protein. The repertoire holds 180,000 or so distinct CDR3 sequences, with 24% as singletons. Note on this clonotype: What it binds is not known.

Study-level findings and limits: PT1 expanded TCR numbers rose with patch test score. The study found that DPC sensitization did not change TCRs above 1 in 1000 frequency.

Sample time point: patch test 3, about 24 weeks after DPC sensitization. Treatment in this sample: therapeutic diphenylcyclopropenone sensitization with weekly scalp DPC. Blood draws came before every patch-test application. The chain employs TRBV5-4 and TRBJ1-1, with D perhaps TRBD1 (6 bases). Specimen: whole blood, collected in connection with sensitization to the hapten diphenylcyclopropenone (DPC). The receptor was derived from a middle-aged woman with alopecia areata. Some clones in this sample may be carry-over from other donors' samples. The CDR3, as DNA: TGTGCCAGCAGGAGGTGGACAGCCGGGACCACTGAAGCTTTCTTT. Translation gives CASRRWTAGTTEAFF.